This TCR beta chain was sequenced for a study of CD8 T cells in ankylosing spondylitis. V was shortened by 0 bases and J by 1 base, with 10 bases between the two germline ends. The CDR3 contains 14 residues. Germline CDR1 reads DFQATT; CDR2 reads SNEGSKA (reference sequence). A quantitative 5'-RACE method, one with molecular barcodes, was used to make TCR beta libraries. TCRdb used MiXCR to reprocess the 5' RACE reads, holding one entry per CDR3 protein. In the table there are some 270,000 distinct CDR3 sequences, roughly 32% of which are singletons. This clonotype occurred many times. The chain carries TRBV20-1 and TRBJ2-7, with D unresolved. The sequenced sample was blood, either unsorted or a sorted T cell fraction (not recorded which). The sequence came from a male donor with ankylosing spondylitis or in good health (not recorded which). CDR3 coding DNA: TGCAGTGCTAGAGATGTTGAAAGATCCTACGAGCAGTACTTC. It encodes CSARDVERSYEQYF.